These T cell receptor beta chains were read from a single sample in a study of CD8+ T cells in alopecia areata. Here immunoSEQ multiplex PCR was the method, and the copy in TCRdb shows in-frame clones only, minus some. The sample lists roughly 97,000 clones; roughly 41% were seen once. Sequenced input: CD4+ T cells sorted from blood. These receptors were obtained from a human donor with alopecia areata. Both conserved end residues are part of each CDR3. The order of the fields is J gene, V gene, CDR3 protein.

j_call: TRBJ1-5
v_call: TRBV19
cdr3_aa: CASSPRDLRQPQHF

j_call: TRBJ1-2
v_call: TRBV11-1
cdr3_aa: CASSLDLNPGRYGYTF

j_call: TRBJ2-5
v_call: TRBV7-6
cdr3_aa: CASSLGQHQETQYF

j_call: TRBJ2-7
v_call: TRBV7-6
cdr3_aa: CASSSIKGFYEQYF

j_call: TRBJ2-5
v_call: TRBV7-9
cdr3_aa: CASSLSQQETQYF

j_call: TRBJ1-3
v_call: TRBV28
cdr3_aa: CASSRQGAFGNTIYF

j_call: TRBJ2-2
v_call: TRBV7-9
cdr3_aa: CASSRGDTGELFF

j_call: TRBJ2-3
v_call: TRBV7-9
cdr3_aa: CASSRQRGGEGTQYF

j_call: TRBJ2-1
v_call: TRBV4-2
cdr3_aa: CASSQDNQPNYNEQFF

j_call: TRBJ2-3
v_call: TRBV9
cdr3_aa: CASSASGGHTDTQYF

j_call: TRBJ1-3
v_call: TRBV5-1
cdr3_aa: CASSSGTDPIVGTIYF

j_call: TRBJ1-2
v_call: TRBV30
cdr3_aa: CAWRVLGLDEGYTF

j_call: TRBJ1-1
v_call: TRBV30
cdr3_aa: CAWSEAGHTEAFF

j_call: TRBJ1-2
v_call: TRBV6-5
cdr3_aa: CASSQGLYGYTF

j_call: TRBJ2-5
v_call: TRBV27
cdr3_aa: CASSRTVQATQYF

j_call: TRBJ1-2
v_call: TRBV28
cdr3_aa: CASTFPGGARILGGYTF

j_call: TRBJ2-5
v_call: TRBV18
cdr3_aa: CASSRQETQYF

j_call: TRBJ2-3
v_call: TRBV7-2
cdr3_aa: CASSLIGRTDTQYF

j_call: TRBJ2-1
v_call: TRBV5-1
cdr3_aa: CASSPGLAGAGEQFF

j_call: TRBJ1-5
v_call: TRBV18
cdr3_aa: CASSPEVRNQPQHF

j_call: TRBJ2-3
v_call: TRBV6-5
cdr3_aa: CASSRTSGLVDTQYF

j_call: TRBJ2-7
v_call: TRBV5-1
cdr3_aa: CASSATSGTYEQYF

j_call: TRBJ2-3
v_call: TRBV11-2
cdr3_aa: CASSGTSGGTDTQYF

j_call: TRBJ1-5
v_call: TRBV30
cdr3_aa: CAWSVPHGLTQPQHF

j_call: TRBJ2-5
v_call: TRBV30
cdr3_aa: CAWSPGLAETQYF